The count of the clone carrying this T cell receptor beta chain is one. Its antigen remains unknown. The data stem from a study of blood T cells in healthy people across ages. V lost 5 bases, J lost 4 bases, and 8 bases stayed unmatched. The CDR3 runs to 15 residues. CDR1 is MNHEY and CDR2 is SVGEGT in the germline V gene. General study findings and limits: Fewer expanded clones and more diversity marked long-lived versus aged donors.

The second PCR ran about 6 to 12 cycles with a sample-barcoded 5' primer and J-beta primers. CDR3-containing paired-end reads numbering at least 2.5 million came from each sample. TCRdb recomputed calls from the 5' RACE reads with MiXCR, one row per CDR3 protein. The sample shows some 1.5 million distinct CDR3 sequences, 28% of them seen only once. V and J are TRBV6-2 or TRBV6-3 and TRBJ1-5; the match to TRBD1 covers 7 bases. The TCR was taken from a woman in her twenties or thirties in good health. Input material: blood. The CDR3 sequence is CASSLRDRANQPQHF. CDR3 bases: TGTGCCAGCAGTCTCCGAGACAGGGCAAATCAGCCCCAGCATTTT.